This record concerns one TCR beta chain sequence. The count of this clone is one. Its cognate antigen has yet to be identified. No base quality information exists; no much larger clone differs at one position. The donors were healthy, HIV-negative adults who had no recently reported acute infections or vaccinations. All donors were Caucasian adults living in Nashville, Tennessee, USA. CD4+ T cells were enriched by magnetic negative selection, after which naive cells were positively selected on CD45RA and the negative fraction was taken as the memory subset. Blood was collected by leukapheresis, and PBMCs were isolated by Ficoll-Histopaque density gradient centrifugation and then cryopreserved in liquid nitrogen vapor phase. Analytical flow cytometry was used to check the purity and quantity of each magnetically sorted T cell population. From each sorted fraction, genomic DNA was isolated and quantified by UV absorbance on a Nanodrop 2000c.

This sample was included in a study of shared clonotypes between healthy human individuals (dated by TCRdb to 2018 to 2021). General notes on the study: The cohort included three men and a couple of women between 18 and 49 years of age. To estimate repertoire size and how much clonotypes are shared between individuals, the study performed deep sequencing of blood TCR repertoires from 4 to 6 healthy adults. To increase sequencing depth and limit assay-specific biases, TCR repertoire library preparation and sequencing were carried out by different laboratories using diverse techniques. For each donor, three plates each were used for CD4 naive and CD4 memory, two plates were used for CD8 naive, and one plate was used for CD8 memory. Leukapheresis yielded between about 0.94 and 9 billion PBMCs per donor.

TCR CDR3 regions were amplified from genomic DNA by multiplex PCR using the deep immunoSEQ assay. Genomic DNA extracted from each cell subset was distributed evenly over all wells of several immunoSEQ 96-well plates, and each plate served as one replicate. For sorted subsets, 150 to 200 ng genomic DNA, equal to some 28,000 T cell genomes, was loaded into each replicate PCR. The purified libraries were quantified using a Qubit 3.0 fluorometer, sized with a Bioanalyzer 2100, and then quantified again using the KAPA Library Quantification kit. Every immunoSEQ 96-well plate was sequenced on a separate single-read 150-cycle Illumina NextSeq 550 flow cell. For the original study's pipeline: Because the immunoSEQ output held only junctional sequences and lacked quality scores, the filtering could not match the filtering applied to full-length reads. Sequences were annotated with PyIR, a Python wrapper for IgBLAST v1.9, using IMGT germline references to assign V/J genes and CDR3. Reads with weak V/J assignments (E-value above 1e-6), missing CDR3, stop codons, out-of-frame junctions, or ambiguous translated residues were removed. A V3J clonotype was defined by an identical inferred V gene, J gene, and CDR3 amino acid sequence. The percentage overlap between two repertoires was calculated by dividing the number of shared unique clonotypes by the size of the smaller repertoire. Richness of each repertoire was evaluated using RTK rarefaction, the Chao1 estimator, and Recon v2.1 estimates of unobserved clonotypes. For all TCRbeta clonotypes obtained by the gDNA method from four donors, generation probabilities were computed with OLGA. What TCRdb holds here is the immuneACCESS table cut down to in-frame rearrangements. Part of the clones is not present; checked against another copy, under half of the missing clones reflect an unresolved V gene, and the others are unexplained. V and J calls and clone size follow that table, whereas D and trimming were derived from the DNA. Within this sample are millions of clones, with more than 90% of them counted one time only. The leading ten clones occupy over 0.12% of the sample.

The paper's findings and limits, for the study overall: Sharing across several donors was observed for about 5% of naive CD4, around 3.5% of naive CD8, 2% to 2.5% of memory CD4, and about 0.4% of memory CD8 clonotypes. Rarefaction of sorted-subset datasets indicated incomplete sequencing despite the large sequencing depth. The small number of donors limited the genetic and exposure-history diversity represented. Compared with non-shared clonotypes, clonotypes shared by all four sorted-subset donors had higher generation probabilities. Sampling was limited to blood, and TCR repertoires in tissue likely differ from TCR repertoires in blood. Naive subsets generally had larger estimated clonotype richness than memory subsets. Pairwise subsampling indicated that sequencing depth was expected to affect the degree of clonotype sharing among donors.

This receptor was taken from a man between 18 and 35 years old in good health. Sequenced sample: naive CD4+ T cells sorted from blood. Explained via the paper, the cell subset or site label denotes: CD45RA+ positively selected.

The nucleotide sequence reads as follows: TGTGCCAGCAGCTTAGAGGCGGGGGGGGTTAAGATGCCCCAGCATTTT. Translation gives CASSLEAGGVKMPQHF. The sequence is built from TRBV7-8 and TRBJ1-5, with a weak D call of TRBD1 (5 bases match). The germline V gene provides CDR1 SGHVS and CDR2 FQNEAQ. V loses 1 base of germline sequence and J loses 9 bases, and the interval between the two ends is 19 bases. Its CDR3 holds 16 amino acids, cysteine through phenylalanine. Only CDR3 DNA is held: 48 bases, read in frame from base 1.